A selection of T cell receptor beta chains follows, all from one sample in a study of blood T cell repertoires in COVID-19. This table comes from immunoSEQ multiplex PCR, and its TCRdb copy is limited to in-frame clones, with some not included. The table lists about 210,000 clones, 81% of them singletons. Sequenced: PBMCs or T cells enriched from blood (not recorded which). These receptors all stem from a woman in her forties or fifties with acute COVID-19. The CDR3 runs from the conserved cysteine through the conserved F or W. Each record gives: D gene, clone size, J gene, V gene, CDR3 DNA, CDR3 protein. A D gene is named only where the DNA matches it firmly. Clone size is shown for a subset of rows, as once, few, many or a class of expanded clone.

D gene: TRBD2; clone size: .; J gene: TRBJ2-2; V gene: TRBV28; CDR3 DNA: TGTGCCAGCAGTACCGGGGGAGCGGGAGGTATCGGGGAGCTGTTTTTT; CDR3 protein: CASSTGGAGGIGELFF
D gene: TRBD2; clone size: .; J gene: TRBJ2-7; V gene: TRBV27; CDR3 DNA: TGTGCCAGCAGTCTACGGCTAGCGGGGGATGGCTACGAGCAGTACTTC; CDR3 protein: CASSLRLAGDGYEQYF
D gene: TRBD2; clone size: .; J gene: TRBJ2-3; V gene: TRBV19; CDR3 DNA: TGTGCCAGTAGCCCGGGACTAGACGGATTGACGCAGTATTTT; CDR3 protein: CASSPGLDGLTQYF
D gene: .; clone size: .; J gene: TRBJ1-2; V gene: TRBV12-3/TRBV12-4; CDR3 DNA: TGTGCCAGCAGTTTAGGTCTTCAGGGCTACACCTTC; CDR3 protein: CASSLGLQGYTF
D gene: .; clone size: .; J gene: TRBJ2-3; V gene: TRBV3-1/TRBV3-2; CDR3 DNA: TGTGCCAGCAGCCAGTCGGTGGATACGCAGTATTTT; CDR3 protein: CASSQSVDTQYF
D gene: .; clone size: .; J gene: TRBJ2-1; V gene: TRBV13; CDR3 DNA: TGTGCCAGCAGCTTTGGAGGGAGGCGGTCCTACAATGAGCAGTTCTTC; CDR3 protein: CASSFGGRRSYNEQFF
D gene: .; clone size: .; J gene: TRBJ1-5; V gene: TRBV4-1; CDR3 DNA: TGCGCCAGCAGCCAAGGAGGGCCGGGGGGCAATCAGCCCCAGCATTTT; CDR3 protein: CASSQGGPGGNQPQHF
D gene: TRBD2; clone size: .; J gene: TRBJ2-2; V gene: TRBV5-1; CDR3 DNA: TGCGCCAGTTCGACTAGCGGGAACGTCGGGGAGCTGTTTTTT; CDR3 protein: CASSTSGNVGELFF
D gene: TRBD2; clone size: .; J gene: TRBJ2-1; V gene: TRBV27; CDR3 DNA: TGTGCCAGCAGTACGAACCCGGGACTAGCGAGCAATGAGCAGTTCTTC; CDR3 protein: CASSTNPGLASNEQFF
D gene: TRBD2; clone size: .; J gene: TRBJ2-7; V gene: TRBV4-2; CDR3 DNA: TGTGCCAGCAGCCCAGAGCTGGGCAGGGCGGGGGAAGAGCAGTACTTC; CDR3 protein: CASSPELGRAGEEQYF
D gene: TRBD1; clone size: .; J gene: TRBJ1-2; V gene: TRBV6-5; CDR3 DNA: TGTGCCAGCCCAAAAGGGGGCCTCCTCAACTATGGCTACACCTTC; CDR3 protein: CASPKGGLLNYGYTF
D gene: .; clone size: .; J gene: TRBJ1-5; V gene: TRBV19; CDR3 DNA: TGTGCCAGTCAAACAGGATATAGCAATCAGCCCCAGCATTTT; CDR3 protein: CASQTGYSNQPQHF
D gene: TRBD2; clone size: few; J gene: TRBJ2-1; V gene: TRBV10-3; CDR3 DNA: TGTGCCATCAGTGCAGCGGGAGGGAGCTCCTACAATGAGCAGTTCTTC; CDR3 protein: CAISAAGGSSYNEQFF
D gene: .; clone size: .; J gene: TRBJ2-7; V gene: TRBV11-2; CDR3 DNA: TGTGCCAGCAGCTTAGAGCGGGGGCGCCTCTACGAGCAGTACTTC; CDR3 protein: CASSLERGRLYEQYF
D gene: TRBD1; clone size: few; J gene: TRBJ1-5; V gene: TRBV2; CDR3 DNA: TGTGCCAGCAGTGTCCGGGACAGGGGCCTTAGCAATCAGCCCCAGCATTTT; CDR3 protein: CASSVRDRGLSNQPQHF
D gene: TRBD1; clone size: .; J gene: TRBJ1-4; V gene: TRBV10-3; CDR3 DNA: TGTGCCACCGGGGACAGGGGCACAACTAATGAAAAACTGTTTTTT; CDR3 protein: CATGDRGTTNEKLFF
D gene: TRBD1; clone size: few; J gene: TRBJ2-3; V gene: TRBV28; CDR3 DNA: TGTGCCAGTAGGTCAGGACAGGGGCCGCAGTATTTT; CDR3 protein: CASRSGQGPQYF
D gene: .; clone size: many; J gene: TRBJ2-2; V gene: TRBV18; CDR3 DNA: TGTGCCAGCTCACCACCGTATCATGGAAAGTCAGGGGTAGCCGGGGAGCTGTTTTTT; CDR3 protein: CASSPPYHGKSGVAGELFF
D gene: TRBD1; clone size: .; J gene: TRBJ1-5; V gene: TRBV19; CDR3 DNA: TGTGCCAGTAGTCCTGTGGGACAGACGGTTTCTCAGCCCCAGCATTTT; CDR3 protein: CASSPVGQTVSQPQHF
D gene: .; clone size: .; J gene: TRBJ2-3; V gene: TRBV18; CDR3 DNA: TGTGCCAGCTCAAACGGACTTACAGAGCTGTATTTT; CDR3 protein: CASSNGLTELYF
D gene: .; clone size: .; J gene: TRBJ2-1; V gene: TRBV5-6; CDR3 DNA: TGTGCCAGCAGCTTGCGGGAAACCTACAATGAGCAGTTCTTC; CDR3 protein: CASSLRETYNEQFF
D gene: .; clone size: .; J gene: TRBJ1-2; V gene: TRBV28; CDR3 DNA: TGTGCCAGCAGTTTCCAGGGTGGCTACACCTTC; CDR3 protein: CASSFQGGYTF
D gene: .; clone size: .; J gene: TRBJ1-2; V gene: TRBV6-2/TRBV6-3; CDR3 DNA: TGTGCCAGCAGTTACTCAGTTCGGTATGGCTACACCTTC; CDR3 protein: CASSYSVRYGYTF
D gene: .; clone size: .; J gene: TRBJ2-7; V gene: TRBV7-2; CDR3 DNA: TGTGCCAGCAGCCATCAGGAGGGCTACGAGCAGTACTTC; CDR3 protein: CASSHQEGYEQYF
D gene: TRBD1; clone size: few; J gene: TRBJ1-2; V gene: TRBV7-8; CDR3 DNA: TGTGCCAGCAGCTCTCCAGGGGACAGGGGGCACTATGGCTACACCTTC; CDR3 protein: CASSSPGDRGHYGYTF
D gene: TRBD1; clone size: .; J gene: TRBJ1-5; V gene: TRBV6-5; CDR3 DNA: TGTGCCAGCAGGACAGGGAGCTTAAATCAGCCCCAGCATTTT; CDR3 protein: CASRTGSLNQPQHF
D gene: TRBD1; clone size: .; J gene: TRBJ1-1; V gene: TRBV18; CDR3 DNA: TGTGCCAGCTCCCCAATAGGGACAGCCGGAACGAACACTGAAGCTTTCTTT; CDR3 protein: CASSPIGTAGTNTEAFF
D gene: .; clone size: few; J gene: TRBJ1-3; V gene: TRBV3-1/TRBV3-2; CDR3 DNA: TGTGCCAGCAGCCAAGGGCCAGGCCTGTCCTCTGGAAACACCATATATTTT; CDR3 protein: CASSQGPGLSSGNTIYF
D gene: .; clone size: .; J gene: TRBJ2-1; V gene: TRBV7-9; CDR3 DNA: TGTGCCAGCAGCTCCCCCGGGGATTGGAATGAGCAGTTCTTC; CDR3 protein: CASSSPGDWNEQFF
D gene: .; clone size: .; J gene: TRBJ2-7; V gene: TRBV9; CDR3 DNA: TGTGCCAGCAGCGTAGGTTCCGGCGGAAGCTCCTACGAGCAGTACTTC; CDR3 protein: CASSVGSGGSSYEQYF
D gene: TRBD1; clone size: once; J gene: TRBJ2-7; V gene: TRBV3-1/TRBV3-2; CDR3 DNA: TGTGCCAGCAGCCAAGGGACAGGGCATCGGTACGAGCAGTACTTC; CDR3 protein: CASSQGTGHRYEQYF
D gene: TRBD1; clone size: .; J gene: TRBJ2-2; V gene: TRBV5-4; CDR3 DNA: TGTGCCAGCAGCTCCGGCCCGGACAGGGCAAACGGGGAGCTGTTTTTT; CDR3 protein: CASSSGPDRANGELFF
D gene: .; clone size: .; J gene: TRBJ2-7; V gene: TRBV28; CDR3 DNA: TGTGCCACGACAGAAAACTCCTACGAGCAGTACTTC; CDR3 protein: CATTENSYEQYF
D gene: TRBD1; clone size: .; J gene: TRBJ2-7; V gene: TRBV7-2; CDR3 DNA: TGTGCCAGCAGCGCCGACAGGGGGCCCTACGAGCAGTACTTC; CDR3 protein: CASSADRGPYEQYF
D gene: .; clone size: .; J gene: TRBJ1-6; V gene: TRBV6-2/TRBV6-3; CDR3 DNA: TGTGCCAGCAGTTATGCGAATAATTCACCCCTCCACTTT; CDR3 protein: CASSYANNSPLHF
D gene: .; clone size: .; J gene: TRBJ2-3; V gene: TRBV27; CDR3 DNA: TGTGCCAGCAGTTTGGCTAGCGCGACAGATACGCAGTATTTT; CDR3 protein: CASSLASATDTQYF
D gene: TRBD1; clone size: once; J gene: TRBJ2-2; V gene: TRBV6-5; CDR3 DNA: TGTGCCAGCAGTTACAAGGGGGCGGGGGAGCTGTTTTTT; CDR3 protein: CASSYKGAGELFF
D gene: .; clone size: .; J gene: TRBJ2-2; V gene: TRBV7-3; CDR3 DNA: TGTGCCAGCAGCTTAACTCCCAGGGAAACCGGGGAGCTGTTTTTT; CDR3 protein: CASSLTPRETGELFF
D gene: .; clone size: .; J gene: TRBJ2-2; V gene: TRBV5-4; CDR3 DNA: TGTGCCAGCAGCCCCGGAGGCGGGGCCGTCGACACCGGGGAGCTGTTTTTT; CDR3 protein: CASSPGGGAVDTGELFF
D gene: .; clone size: .; J gene: TRBJ1-2; V gene: TRBV6-5; CDR3 DNA: TGTGCCAGCCGATCTCTCACTTATGGCTACACCTTC; CDR3 protein: CASRSLTYGYTF
D gene: TRBD1; clone size: .; J gene: TRBJ1-5; V gene: TRBV7-8; CDR3 DNA: TGTGCCAGCAGCTTAGGGCAGGGGGTAGTAGGCGAGCAGCCCCAGCATTTT; CDR3 protein: CASSLGQGVVGEQPQHF
D gene: .; clone size: .; J gene: TRBJ2-5; V gene: TRBV19; CDR3 DNA: TGTGCCAGTAGTGCCAGGCAGATGGCCCCAGAGACCCAGTACTTC; CDR3 protein: CASSARQMAPETQYF
D gene: TRBD2; clone size: .; J gene: TRBJ2-7; V gene: TRBV19; CDR3 DNA: TGTGCCAGTAGTATTCTAACGGGAGGACCCTACGAGCAGTACTTC; CDR3 protein: CASSILTGGPYEQYF
D gene: .; clone size: .; J gene: TRBJ2-3; V gene: TRBV5-1; CDR3 DNA: TGCGCCAGCAGCCCCCCCCTTTTGGCCTCACGACAAGATACGCAGTATTTT; CDR3 protein: CASSPPLLASRQDTQYF
D gene: TRBD2; clone size: .; J gene: TRBJ2-1; V gene: TRBV28; CDR3 DNA: TGTGCCAGCAGTTTAACCGGGACTAGCGGTTACAATGAGCAGTTCTTC; CDR3 protein: CASSLTGTSGYNEQFF
D gene: .; clone size: .; J gene: TRBJ2-7; V gene: TRBV11-2; CDR3 DNA: TGTGCCAGCAGCCCAGAAGTCGCGGGGTCGAGGGGTTACGAGCAGTACTTC; CDR3 protein: CASSPEVAGSRGYEQYF
D gene: .; clone size: .; J gene: TRBJ1-2; V gene: TRBV28; CDR3 DNA: TGTGCCAGCCAGAAACTTGGGGGGGGCTACACCTTC; CDR3 protein: CASQKLGGGYTF
D gene: TRBD2; clone size: .; J gene: TRBJ2-5; V gene: TRBV3-1/TRBV3-2; CDR3 DNA: TGTGCCAGCAGCCAAGTGGGTAGCGGGGGTGAGACCCAGTACTTC; CDR3 protein: CASSQVGSGGETQYF
D gene: .; clone size: .; J gene: TRBJ2-1; V gene: TRBV12-3/TRBV12-4; CDR3 DNA: TGTGCCAGCAAACTAGAGGATGAGCAGTTCTTC; CDR3 protein: CASKLEDEQFF
D gene: .; clone size: .; J gene: TRBJ2-3; V gene: TRBV4-1; CDR3 DNA: TGCGCCAGCAGCCAAGACTCCCCGCTAGCGGATACGCAGTATTTT; CDR3 protein: CASSQDSPLADTQYF
D gene: .; clone size: .; J gene: TRBJ1-2; V gene: TRBV28; CDR3 DNA: TGTGCCAGCAGCCGGGGGAACTATGGCTACACCTTC; CDR3 protein: CASSRGNYGYTF
D gene: .; clone size: .; J gene: TRBJ1-3; V gene: TRBV11-2; CDR3 DNA: TGTGCCAGCAGCATGCCCCACAGGGTCCGCGGAAACACCATATATTTT; CDR3 protein: CASSMPHRVRGNTIYF
D gene: .; clone size: .; J gene: TRBJ2-7; V gene: TRBV7-9; CDR3 DNA: TGTGCCAGCAGCGGGGGGGCAGCACCAACCTACGAGCAGTACTTC; CDR3 protein: CASSGGAAPTYEQYF
D gene: .; clone size: .; J gene: TRBJ1-5; V gene: TRBV18; CDR3 DNA: TGTGCCAGCTCACCAACGGGGGGATCGAGCAATCAGCCCCAGCATTTT; CDR3 protein: CASSPTGGSSNQPQHF
D gene: TRBD2; clone size: .; J gene: TRBJ2-3; V gene: TRBV19; CDR3 DNA: TGTGCCAGTAGTATAAGCGGGGGGCGAGATACGCAGTATTTT; CDR3 protein: CASSISGGRDTQYF
D gene: .; clone size: .; J gene: TRBJ2-5; V gene: TRBV30; CDR3 DNA: TGTGCCTGGGGAGCAGGGGCCGTCCAAGAGACCCAGTACTTC; CDR3 protein: CAWGAGAVQETQYF
D gene: .; clone size: .; J gene: TRBJ1-3; V gene: TRBV29-1; CDR3 DNA: TGCAGCGTCCCACAGGGTCCGGAAAACACCATATATTTT; CDR3 protein: CSVPQGPENTIYF
D gene: TRBD2; clone size: once; J gene: TRBJ2-3; V gene: TRBV29-1; CDR3 DNA: TGCAGCGTTAGGACTAGCGGGAGTCTGGGTACGCAGTATTTT; CDR3 protein: CSVRTSGSLGTQYF
D gene: .; clone size: few; J gene: TRBJ1-1; V gene: TRBV24-1; CDR3 DNA: TGTGCCACCCACCAGGGGATGGAGATGAACACTGAAGCTTTCTTT; CDR3 protein: CATHQGMEMNTEAFF
D gene: .; clone size: .; J gene: TRBJ2-1; V gene: TRBV4-3; CDR3 DNA: TGCGCCAGCAGCCAAGGAGGCAGGGGTTCGGGCAATGAGCAGTTCTTC; CDR3 protein: CASSQGGRGSGNEQFF